The text below deals with one T cell receptor (beta chain). Its cognate antigen is unknown. This entry is derived from a study of blood T cells in healthy people across ages. Study findings and constraints: Naive T cell percentage and TCR beta diversity correlated strongly.

Germline-derived CDR1 and CDR2 are ENHRY and SYGVKD. This CDR3 spans 11 amino acids. The V end lost 6 bases, the J end lost 7 bases, and 7 bases lay between the germline ends. Primed by a sample-barcoded 5' primer and a J-beta primer mix, a second PCR proceeded for 7 to 11 cycles. TCRdb re-called the 5' RACE reads through MiXCR, storing one row per CDR3 protein. This table holds 1.4 million to 1.5 million distinct CDR3 sequences, approximately 40% found once. This rearrangement joins TRBV10-3 to TRBJ2-1, with D possibly being TRBD2 (6 bases). The origin of this receptor is a young woman in good health. Sequenced input: blood. For the CDR3, the DNA is TGTGCCATCAGCCTAGCGAATGAGCAGTTCTTC. It yields the protein CAISLANEQFF.